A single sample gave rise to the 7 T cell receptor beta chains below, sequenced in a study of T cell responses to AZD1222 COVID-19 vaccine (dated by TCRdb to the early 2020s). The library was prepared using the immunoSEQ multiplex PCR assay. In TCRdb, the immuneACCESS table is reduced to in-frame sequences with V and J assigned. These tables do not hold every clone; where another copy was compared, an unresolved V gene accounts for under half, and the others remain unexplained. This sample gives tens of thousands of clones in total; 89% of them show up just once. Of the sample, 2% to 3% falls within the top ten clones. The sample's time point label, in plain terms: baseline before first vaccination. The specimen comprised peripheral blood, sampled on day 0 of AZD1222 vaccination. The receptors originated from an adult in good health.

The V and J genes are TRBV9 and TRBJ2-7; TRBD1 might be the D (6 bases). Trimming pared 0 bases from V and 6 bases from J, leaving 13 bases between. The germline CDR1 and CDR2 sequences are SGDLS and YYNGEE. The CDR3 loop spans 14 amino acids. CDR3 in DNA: TGTGCCAGCAGCGTAGTTTCAGTAGGGGGCGAGCAGTACTTC. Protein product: CASSVVSVGGEQYF.

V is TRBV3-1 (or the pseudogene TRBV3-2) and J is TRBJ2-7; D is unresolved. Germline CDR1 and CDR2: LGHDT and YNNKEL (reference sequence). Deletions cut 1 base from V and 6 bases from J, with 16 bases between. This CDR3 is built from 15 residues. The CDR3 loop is CASSQVGGYSGEQYF. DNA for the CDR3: TGTGCCAGCAGCCAAGTTGGCGGCTACTCGGGCGAGCAGTACTTC.

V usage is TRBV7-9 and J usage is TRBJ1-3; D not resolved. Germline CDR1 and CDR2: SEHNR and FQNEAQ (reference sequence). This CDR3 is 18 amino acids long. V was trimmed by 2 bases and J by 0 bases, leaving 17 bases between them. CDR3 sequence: CASSLPGRGVLSGNTIYF. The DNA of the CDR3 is TGTGCCAGCAGCTTACCCGGACGCGGGGTCCTCTCTGGAAACACCATATATTTT.

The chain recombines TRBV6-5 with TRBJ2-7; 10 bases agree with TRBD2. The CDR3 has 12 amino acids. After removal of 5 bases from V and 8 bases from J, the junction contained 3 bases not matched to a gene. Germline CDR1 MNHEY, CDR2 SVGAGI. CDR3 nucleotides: TGTGCCAGCAGTAAGCGGGGGGGACAGCAGTACTTC. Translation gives CASSKRGGQQYF.

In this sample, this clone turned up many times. CDR3 bases: TGTGCCAGCTCACCGTTCAGGGCTAAAGAGGGGAATCAGCCCCAGCATTTT. Protein product: CASSPFRAKEGNQPQHF. This chain uses TRBV18 with TRBJ1-5, with a weak D call TRBD1 (5 bases). This CDR3 comprises 17 residues. V lost 3 bases, J lost 4 bases, and 19 bases lay in between. Germline V gene data show CDR1 as KGHSH and CDR2 as LQKENI.

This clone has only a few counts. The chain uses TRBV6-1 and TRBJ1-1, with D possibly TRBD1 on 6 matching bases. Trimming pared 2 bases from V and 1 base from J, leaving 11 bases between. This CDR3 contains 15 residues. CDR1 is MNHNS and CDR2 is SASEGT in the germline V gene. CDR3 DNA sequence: TGTGCCAGCAGTGAACTACTGGACAGGAACACTGAAGCTTTCTTT. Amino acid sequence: CASSELLDRNTEAFF.

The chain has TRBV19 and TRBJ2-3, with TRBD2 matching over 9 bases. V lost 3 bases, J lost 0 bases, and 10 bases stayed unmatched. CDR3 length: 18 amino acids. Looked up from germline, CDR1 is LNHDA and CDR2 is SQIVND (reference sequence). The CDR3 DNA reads TGTGCCAGTAGTATTACCCGCGGGAGGGCTACTAGCACAGATACGCAGTATTTT. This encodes CASSITRGRATSTDTQYF.